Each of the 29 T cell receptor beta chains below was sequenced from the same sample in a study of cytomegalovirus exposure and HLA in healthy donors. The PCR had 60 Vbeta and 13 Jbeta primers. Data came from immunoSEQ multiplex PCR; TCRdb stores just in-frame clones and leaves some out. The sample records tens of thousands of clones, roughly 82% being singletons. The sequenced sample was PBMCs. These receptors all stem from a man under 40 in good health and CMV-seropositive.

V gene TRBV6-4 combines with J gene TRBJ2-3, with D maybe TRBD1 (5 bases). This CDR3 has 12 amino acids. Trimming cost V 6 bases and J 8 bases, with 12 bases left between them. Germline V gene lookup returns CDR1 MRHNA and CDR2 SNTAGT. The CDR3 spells CASSGQFGTQYF. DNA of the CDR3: TGTGCCAGCAGCGGACAATTCGGTACGCAGTATTTT.

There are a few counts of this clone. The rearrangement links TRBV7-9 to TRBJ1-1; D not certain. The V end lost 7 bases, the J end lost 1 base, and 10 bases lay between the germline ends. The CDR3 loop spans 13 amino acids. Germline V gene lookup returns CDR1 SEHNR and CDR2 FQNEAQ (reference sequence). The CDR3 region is CASTEAWNTEAFF. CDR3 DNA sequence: TGTGCCAGCACCGAGGCGTGGAACACTGAAGCTTTCTTT.

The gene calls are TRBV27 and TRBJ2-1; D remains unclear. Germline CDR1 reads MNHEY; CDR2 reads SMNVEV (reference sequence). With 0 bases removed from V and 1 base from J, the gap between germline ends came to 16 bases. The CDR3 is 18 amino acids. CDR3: CASSLSPPEYWSYNEQFF. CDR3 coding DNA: TGTGCCAGCAGTTTATCCCCACCCGAGTATTGGTCCTACAATGAGCAGTTCTTC.

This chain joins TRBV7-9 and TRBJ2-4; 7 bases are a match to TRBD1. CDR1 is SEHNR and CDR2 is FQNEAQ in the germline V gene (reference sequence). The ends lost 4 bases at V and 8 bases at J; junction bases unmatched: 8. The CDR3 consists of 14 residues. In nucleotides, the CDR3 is TGTGCCAGCAGCTCCATGGGGCAGGGGGACATTCAGTACTTC. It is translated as CASSSMGQGDIQYF.

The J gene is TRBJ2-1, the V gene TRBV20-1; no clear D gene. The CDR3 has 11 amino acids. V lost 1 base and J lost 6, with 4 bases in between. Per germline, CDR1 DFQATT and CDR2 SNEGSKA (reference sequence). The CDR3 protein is CSARVVNEQFF. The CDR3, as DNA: TGCAGTGCTAGAGTAGTCAATGAGCAGTTCTTC.

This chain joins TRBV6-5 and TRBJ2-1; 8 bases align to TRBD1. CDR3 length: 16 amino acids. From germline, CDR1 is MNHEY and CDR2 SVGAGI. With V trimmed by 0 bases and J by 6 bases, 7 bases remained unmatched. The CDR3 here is CASSYSTGQVGNEQFF. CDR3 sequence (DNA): TGTGCCAGCAGTTACTCAACGGGACAGGTCGGCAATGAGCAGTTCTTC.

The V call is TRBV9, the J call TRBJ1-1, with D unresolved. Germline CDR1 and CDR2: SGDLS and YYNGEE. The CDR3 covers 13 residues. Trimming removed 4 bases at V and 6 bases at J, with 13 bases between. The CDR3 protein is CASSLGGLAEAFF. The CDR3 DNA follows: TGTGCCAGCAGCCTAGGCGGTCTCGCTGAAGCTTTCTTT.

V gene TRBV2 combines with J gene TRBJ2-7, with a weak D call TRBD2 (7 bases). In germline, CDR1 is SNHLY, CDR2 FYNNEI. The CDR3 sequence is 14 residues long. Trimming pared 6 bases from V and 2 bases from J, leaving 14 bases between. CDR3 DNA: TGTGCCAGCAGGAGGGGGGGGGTAGCCTACGAGCAGTACTTC. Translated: CASRRGGVAYEQYF. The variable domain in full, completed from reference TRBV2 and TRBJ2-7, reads EPEVTQTPSHQVTQMGQEVILRCVPISNHLYFYWYRQILGQKVEFLVSFYNNEISEKSEIFDDQFSVERPDGSNFTLKIRSTKLEDSAMYFCASRRGGVAYEQYFGPGTRLTVT.

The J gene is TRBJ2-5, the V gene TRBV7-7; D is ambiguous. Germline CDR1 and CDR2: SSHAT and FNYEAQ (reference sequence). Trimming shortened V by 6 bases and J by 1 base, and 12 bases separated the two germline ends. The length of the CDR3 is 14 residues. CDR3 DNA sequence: TGTGCCAGCAGACCGTCCCACGGCCAAGAGACCCAGTACTTC. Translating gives CASRPSHGQETQYF.

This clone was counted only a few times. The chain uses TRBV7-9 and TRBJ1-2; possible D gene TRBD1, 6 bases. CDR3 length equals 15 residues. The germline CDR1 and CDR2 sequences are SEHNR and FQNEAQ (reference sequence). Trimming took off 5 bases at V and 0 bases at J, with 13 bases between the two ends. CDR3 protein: CASSQDRSANYGYTF. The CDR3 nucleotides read TGTGCCAGCAGCCAAGACAGGTCGGCTAACTATGGCTACACCTTC. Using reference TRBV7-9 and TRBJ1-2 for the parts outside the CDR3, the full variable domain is DTGVSQNPRHKITKRGQNVTFRCDPISEHNRLYWYRQTLGQGPEFLTYFQNEAQLEKSRLLSDRFSAERPKGSFSTLEIQRTEQGDSAMYLCASSQDRSANYGYTFGSGTRLTVV.

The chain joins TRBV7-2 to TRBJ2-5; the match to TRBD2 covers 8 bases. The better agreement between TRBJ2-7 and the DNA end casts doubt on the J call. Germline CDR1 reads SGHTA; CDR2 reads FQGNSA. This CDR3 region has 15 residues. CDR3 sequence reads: CASSSSGPGGYEQYF. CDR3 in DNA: TGTGCCAGCAGCTCTAGCGGGCCCGGAGGTTACGAGCAGTACTTC.

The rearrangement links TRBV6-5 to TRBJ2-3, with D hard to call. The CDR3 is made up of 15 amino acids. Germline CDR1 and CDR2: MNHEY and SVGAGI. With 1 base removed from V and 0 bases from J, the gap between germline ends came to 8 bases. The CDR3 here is CASSYFPTSTDTQYF. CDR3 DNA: TGTGCCAGCAGTTACTTCCCGACTAGCACAGATACGCAGTATTTT.

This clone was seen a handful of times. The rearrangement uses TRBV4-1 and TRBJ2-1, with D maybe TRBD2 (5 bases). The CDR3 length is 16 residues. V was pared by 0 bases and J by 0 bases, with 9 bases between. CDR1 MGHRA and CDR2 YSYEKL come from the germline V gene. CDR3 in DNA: TGCGCCAGCAGCCAAGATACCAGCGGCTCCTACAATGAGCAGTTCTTC. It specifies CASSQDTSGSYNEQFF.

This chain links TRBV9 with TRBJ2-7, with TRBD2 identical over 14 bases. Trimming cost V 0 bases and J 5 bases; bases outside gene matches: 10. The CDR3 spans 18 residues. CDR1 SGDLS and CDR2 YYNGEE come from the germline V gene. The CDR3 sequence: CASSVGWGLAGEKDEQYF. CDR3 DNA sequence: TGTGCCAGCAGCGTAGGGTGGGGACTAGCGGGAGAAAAAGACGAGCAGTACTTC.

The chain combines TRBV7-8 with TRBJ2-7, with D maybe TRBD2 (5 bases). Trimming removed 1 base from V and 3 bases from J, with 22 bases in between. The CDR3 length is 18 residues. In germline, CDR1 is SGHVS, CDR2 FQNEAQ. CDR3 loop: CASSLGAIRGQPLYEQYF. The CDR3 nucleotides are TGTGCCAGCAGCTTAGGGGCAATACGGGGTCAACCCCTCTACGAGCAGTACTTC.

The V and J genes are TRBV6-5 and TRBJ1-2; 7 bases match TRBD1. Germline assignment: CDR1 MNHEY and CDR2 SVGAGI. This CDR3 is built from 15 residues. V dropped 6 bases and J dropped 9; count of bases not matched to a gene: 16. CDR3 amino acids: CASSKRGQPLWSYTF. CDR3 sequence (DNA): TGTGCCAGCAGCAAGAGGGGACAGCCACTATGGAGCTACACCTTC.

The CDR3 DNA is TGTGCCAGCAGTACATCCCTCCCAGCGGGAGGCCACAGGGACAATGAGCAGTTCTTC. It encodes CASSTSLPAGGHRDNEQFF. V is TRBV27 and J is TRBJ2-1; 9 nucleotides agree with TRBD2. The CDR3 sequence is 19 residues long. The germline V gene has CDR1 MNHEY and CDR2 SMNVEV (reference sequence). With V trimmed by 5 bases and J by 5 bases, 19 bases remained unmatched.

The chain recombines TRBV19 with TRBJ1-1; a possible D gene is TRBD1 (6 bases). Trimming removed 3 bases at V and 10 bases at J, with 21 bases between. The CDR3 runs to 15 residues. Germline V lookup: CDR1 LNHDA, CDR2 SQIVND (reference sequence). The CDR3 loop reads CASSIVSGVLSGAFF. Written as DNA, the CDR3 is TGTGCCAGTAGTATCGTCTCAGGGGTACTTTCGGGAGCTTTCTTT. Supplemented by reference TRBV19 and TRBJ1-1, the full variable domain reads DGGITQSPKYLFRKEGQNVTLSCEQNLNHDAMYWYRQDPGQGLRLIYYSQIVNDFQKGDIAEGYSVSREKKESFPLTVTSAQKNPTAFYLCASSIVSGVLSGAFFGQGTRLTVV.

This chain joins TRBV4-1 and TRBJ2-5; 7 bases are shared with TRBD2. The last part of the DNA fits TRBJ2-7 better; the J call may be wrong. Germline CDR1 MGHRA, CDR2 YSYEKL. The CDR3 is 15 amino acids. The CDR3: CASSHVTGGNYEQYF. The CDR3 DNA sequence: TGCGCCAGCAGCCATGTGACGGGAGGTAACTACGAGCAGTACTTC.

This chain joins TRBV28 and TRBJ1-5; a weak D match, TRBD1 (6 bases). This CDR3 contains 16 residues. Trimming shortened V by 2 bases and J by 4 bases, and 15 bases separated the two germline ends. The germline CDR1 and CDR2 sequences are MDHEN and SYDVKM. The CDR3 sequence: CASSLQGQRTNQPQHF. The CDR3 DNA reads TGTGCCAGCAGTTTACAGGGACAACGAACTAATCAGCCCCAGCATTTT.

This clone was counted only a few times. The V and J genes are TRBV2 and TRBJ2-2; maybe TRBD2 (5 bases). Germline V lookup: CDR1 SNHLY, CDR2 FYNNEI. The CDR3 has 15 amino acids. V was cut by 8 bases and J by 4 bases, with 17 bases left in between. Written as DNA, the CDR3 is TGTGCCAGCCGCCTGGGAGAGATTCGCACCGGGGAGCTGTTTTTT. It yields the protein CASRLGEIRTGELFF.

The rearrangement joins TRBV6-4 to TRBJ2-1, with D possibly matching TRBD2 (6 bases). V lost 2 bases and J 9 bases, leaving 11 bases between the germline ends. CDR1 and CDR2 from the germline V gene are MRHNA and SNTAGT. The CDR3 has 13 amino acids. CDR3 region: CASSDRFGGEQFF. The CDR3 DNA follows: TGTGCCAGCAGTGACCGGTTCGGGGGTGAGCAGTTCTTC.

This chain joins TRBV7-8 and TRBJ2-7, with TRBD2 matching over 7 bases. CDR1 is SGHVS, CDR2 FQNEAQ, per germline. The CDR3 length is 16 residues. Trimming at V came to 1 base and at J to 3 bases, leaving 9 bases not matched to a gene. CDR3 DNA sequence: TGTGCCAGCAGCTTAGGTCACGGGGGGATCTTCTACGAGCAGTACTTC. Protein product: CASSLGHGGIFYEQYF.

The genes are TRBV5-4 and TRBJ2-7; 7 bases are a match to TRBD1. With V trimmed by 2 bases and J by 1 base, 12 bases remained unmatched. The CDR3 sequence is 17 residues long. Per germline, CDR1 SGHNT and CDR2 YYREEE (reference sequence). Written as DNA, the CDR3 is TGTGCCAGCAGCTTAGGCTCGACAGGGCCGGAGTCCTACGAGCAGTACTTC. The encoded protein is CASSLGSTGPESYEQYF.

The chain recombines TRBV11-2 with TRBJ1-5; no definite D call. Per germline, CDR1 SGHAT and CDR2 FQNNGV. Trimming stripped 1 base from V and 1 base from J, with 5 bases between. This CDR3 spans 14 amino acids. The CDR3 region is CASSLAGSNQPQHF. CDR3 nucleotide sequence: TGTGCCAGCAGCTTAGCCGGGAGCAATCAGCCCCAGCATTTT. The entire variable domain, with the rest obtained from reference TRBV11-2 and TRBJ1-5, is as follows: EAGVAQSPRYKIIEKRQSVAFWCNPISGHATLYWYQQILGQGPKLLIQFQNNGVVDDSQLPKDRFSAERLKGVDSTLKIQPAKLEDSAVYLCASSLAGSNQPQHFGDGTRLSIL.

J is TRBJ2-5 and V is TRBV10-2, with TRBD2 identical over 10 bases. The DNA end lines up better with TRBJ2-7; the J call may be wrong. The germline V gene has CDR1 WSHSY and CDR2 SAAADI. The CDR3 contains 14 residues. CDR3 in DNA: TGCGCCAGCAGTGCGGGACTAGCGAGATACGAGCAGTACTTC. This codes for CASSAGLARYEQYF.

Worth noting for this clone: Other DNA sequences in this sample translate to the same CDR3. The CDR3 DNA follows: TGTGCCAGCAGCCCCGGGGGTGCTAGCAATCAGCCCCAGCATTTT. Its protein is CASSPGGASNQPQHF. The chain employs TRBV7-2 and TRBJ1-5; TRBD1 might be the D (5 bases). The V and J ends lost 5 bases and 0 bases respectively, with 11 bases between them. The CDR3 has 15 residues. Germline V CDR1 and CDR2: SGHTA, FQGNSA.

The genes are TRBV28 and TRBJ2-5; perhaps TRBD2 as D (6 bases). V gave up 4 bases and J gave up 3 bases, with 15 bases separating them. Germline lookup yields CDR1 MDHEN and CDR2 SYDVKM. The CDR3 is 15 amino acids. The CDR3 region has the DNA TGTGCCAGCAGTTCCAGCGGGCCAACCAAAGAGACCCAGTACTTC. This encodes CASSSSGPTKETQYF.

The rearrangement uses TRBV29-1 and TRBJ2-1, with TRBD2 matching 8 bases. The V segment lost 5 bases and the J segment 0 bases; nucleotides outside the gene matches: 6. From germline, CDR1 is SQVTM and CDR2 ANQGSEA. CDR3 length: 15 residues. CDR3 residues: CSVTGLAGSYNEQFF. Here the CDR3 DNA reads TGCAGCGTTACGGGCCTAGCGGGCTCCTACAATGAGCAGTTCTTC.